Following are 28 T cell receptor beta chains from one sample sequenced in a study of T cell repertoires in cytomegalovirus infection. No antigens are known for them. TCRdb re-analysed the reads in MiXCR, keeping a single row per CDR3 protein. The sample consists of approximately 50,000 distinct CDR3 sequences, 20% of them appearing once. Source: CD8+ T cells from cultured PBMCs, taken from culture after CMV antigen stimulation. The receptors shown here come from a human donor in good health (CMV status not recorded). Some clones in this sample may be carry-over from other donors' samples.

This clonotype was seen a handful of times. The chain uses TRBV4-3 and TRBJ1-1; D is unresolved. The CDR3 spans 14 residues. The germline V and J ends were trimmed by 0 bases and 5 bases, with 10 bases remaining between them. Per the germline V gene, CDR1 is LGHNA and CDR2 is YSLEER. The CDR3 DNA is TGCGCCAGCAGCCAAGATCAAATCGGGACTGAAGCTTTCTTT. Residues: CASSQDQIGTEAFF.

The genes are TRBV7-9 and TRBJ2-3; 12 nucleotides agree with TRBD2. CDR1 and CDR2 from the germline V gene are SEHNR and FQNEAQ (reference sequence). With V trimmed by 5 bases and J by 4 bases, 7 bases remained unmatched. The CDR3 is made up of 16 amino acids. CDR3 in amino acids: CASSPASGGEADTQYF. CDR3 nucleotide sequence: TGTGCCAGCAGCCCGGCTAGCGGGGGGGAGGCAGATACGCAGTATTTT.

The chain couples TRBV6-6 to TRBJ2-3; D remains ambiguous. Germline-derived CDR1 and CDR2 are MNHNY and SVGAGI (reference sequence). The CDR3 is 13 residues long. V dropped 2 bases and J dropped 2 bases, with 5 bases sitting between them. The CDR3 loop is CASSYDDTDTQYF. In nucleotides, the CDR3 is TGTGCCAGCAGTTACGACGACACAGATACGCAGTATTTT.

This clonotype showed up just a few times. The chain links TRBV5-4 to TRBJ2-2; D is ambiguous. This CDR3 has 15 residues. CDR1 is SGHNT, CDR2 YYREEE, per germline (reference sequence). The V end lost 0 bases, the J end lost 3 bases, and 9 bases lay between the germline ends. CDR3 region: CASSLGAQDTGELFF. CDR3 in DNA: TGTGCCAGCAGCTTGGGGGCTCAGGACACCGGGGAGCTGTTTTTT.

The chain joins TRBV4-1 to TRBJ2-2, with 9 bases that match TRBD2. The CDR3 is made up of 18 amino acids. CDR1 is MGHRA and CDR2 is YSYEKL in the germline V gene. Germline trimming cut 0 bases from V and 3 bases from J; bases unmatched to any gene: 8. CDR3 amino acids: CASSQERGAGGYTGELFF. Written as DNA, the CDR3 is TGCGCCAGCAGCCAAGAGCGCGGGGCGGGGGGGTACACCGGGGAGCTGTTTTTT.

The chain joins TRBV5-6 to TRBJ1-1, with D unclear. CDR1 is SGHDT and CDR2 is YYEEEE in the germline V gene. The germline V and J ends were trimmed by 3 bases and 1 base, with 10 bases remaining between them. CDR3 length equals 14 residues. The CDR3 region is CASSSNQKNTEAFF. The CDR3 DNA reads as TGTGCCAGCAGCTCGAATCAAAAGAACACTGAAGCTTTCTTT.

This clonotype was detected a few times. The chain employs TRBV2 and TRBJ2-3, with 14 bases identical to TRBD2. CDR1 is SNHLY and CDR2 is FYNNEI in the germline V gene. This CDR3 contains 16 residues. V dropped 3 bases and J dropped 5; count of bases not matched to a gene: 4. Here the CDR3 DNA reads TGTGCCAGCAGTGAGCCCGGGACTAGCGGGGGAGATACGCAGTATTTT. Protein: CASSEPGTSGGDTQYF.

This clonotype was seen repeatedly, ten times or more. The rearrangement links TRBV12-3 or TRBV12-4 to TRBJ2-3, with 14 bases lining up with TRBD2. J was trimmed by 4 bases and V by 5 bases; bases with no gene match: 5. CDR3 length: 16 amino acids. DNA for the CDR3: TGTGCCAGCAGTCCGCTGACTAGCGGGGGGGCAGATACGCAGTATTTT. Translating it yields CASSPLTSGGADTQYF.

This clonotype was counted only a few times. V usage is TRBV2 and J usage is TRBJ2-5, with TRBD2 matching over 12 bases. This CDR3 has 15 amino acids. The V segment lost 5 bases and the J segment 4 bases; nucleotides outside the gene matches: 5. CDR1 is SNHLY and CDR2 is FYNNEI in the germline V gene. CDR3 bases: TGTGCCAGCAGTCTAACTAGCGGGGGGCTAGAGACCCAGTACTTC. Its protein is CASSLTSGGLETQYF.

The CDR3 nucleotides are TGTGCCAGCAGCTCACAGGGGGCGAGCTCTGGAAACACCATATATTTT. The encoded protein is CASSSQGASSGNTIYF. This chain uses TRBV7-2 with TRBJ1-3; 9 bases are a match to TRBD1. This CDR3 comprises 16 residues. V was pared by 4 bases and J by 0 bases, with 4 bases of the junction left unmatched. Germline CDR1 and CDR2: SGHTA and FQGNSA.

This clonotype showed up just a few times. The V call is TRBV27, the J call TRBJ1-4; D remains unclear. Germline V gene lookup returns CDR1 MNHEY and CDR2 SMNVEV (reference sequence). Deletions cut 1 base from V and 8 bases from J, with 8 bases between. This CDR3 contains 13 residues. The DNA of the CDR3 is TGTGCCAGCAGTTTATGGGGAGGGGAAAAACTGTTTTTT. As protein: CASSLWGGEKLFF.

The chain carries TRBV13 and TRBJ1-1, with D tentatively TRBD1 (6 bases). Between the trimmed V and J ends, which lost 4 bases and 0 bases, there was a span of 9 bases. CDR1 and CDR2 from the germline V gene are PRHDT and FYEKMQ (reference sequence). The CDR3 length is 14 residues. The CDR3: CASSYTGMNTEAFF. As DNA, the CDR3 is TGTGCCAGCAGCTATACAGGGATGAACACTGAAGCTTTCTTT.

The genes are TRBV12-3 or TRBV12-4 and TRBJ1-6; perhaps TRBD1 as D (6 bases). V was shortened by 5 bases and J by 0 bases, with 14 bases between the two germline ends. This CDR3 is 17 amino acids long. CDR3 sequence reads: CASSPGHPSSYNSPLHF. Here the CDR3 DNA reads TGTGCCAGCAGTCCGGGACATCCGAGCTCCTATAATTCACCCCTCCACTTT.

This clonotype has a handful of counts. The CDR3 DNA sequence: TGTGCCAGCAGCGTAGCAGGAGATAACACTGAAGCTTTCTTT. This translates into CASSVAGDNTEAFF. V and J are TRBV9 and TRBJ1-1, with unresolved D. The CDR3 sequence is 14 residues long. Germline-derived CDR1 and CDR2 are SGDLS and YYNGEE. Trimming shortened V by 0 bases and J by 2 bases, and 8 bases separated the two germline ends.

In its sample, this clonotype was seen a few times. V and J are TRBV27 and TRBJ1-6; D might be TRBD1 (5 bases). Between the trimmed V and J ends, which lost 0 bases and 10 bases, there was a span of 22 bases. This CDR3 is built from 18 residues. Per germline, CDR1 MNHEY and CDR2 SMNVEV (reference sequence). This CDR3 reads CASSLSGGVGRARSPLHF. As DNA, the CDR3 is TGTGCCAGCAGTTTATCGGGGGGGGTCGGACGGGCTCGCTCACCCCTCCACTTT.

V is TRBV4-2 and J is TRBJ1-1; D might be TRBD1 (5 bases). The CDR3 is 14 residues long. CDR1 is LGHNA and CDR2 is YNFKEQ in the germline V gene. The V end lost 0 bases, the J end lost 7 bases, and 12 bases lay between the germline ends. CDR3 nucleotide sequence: TGTGCCAGCAGCCAAGACCGAAGGGGCATTGAAGCTTTCTTT. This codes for CASSQDRRGIEAFF.

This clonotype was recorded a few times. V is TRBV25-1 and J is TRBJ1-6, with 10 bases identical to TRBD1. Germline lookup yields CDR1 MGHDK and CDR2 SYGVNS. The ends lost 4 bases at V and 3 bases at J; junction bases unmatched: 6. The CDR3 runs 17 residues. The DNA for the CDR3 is TGTGCCAGCAGTGGACAGGGGGCCTACCTCTATAATTCACCCCTCCACTTT. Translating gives CASSGQGAYLYNSPLHF.

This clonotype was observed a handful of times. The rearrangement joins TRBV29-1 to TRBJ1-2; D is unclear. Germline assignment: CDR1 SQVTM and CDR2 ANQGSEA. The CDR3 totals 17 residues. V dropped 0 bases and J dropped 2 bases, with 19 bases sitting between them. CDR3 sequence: CSVEDTLEGLGNYGYTF. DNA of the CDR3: TGCAGCGTTGAAGACACGCTGGAGGGCCTTGGGAACTATGGCTACACCTTC.

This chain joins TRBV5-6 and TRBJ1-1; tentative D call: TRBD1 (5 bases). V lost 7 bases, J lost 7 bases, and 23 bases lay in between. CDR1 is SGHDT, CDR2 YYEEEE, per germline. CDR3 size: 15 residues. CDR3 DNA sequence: TGTGCCAGCTATAGTCGGCGGGGGGAAAAATATGAAGCTTTCTTT. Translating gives CASYSRRGEKYEAFF.

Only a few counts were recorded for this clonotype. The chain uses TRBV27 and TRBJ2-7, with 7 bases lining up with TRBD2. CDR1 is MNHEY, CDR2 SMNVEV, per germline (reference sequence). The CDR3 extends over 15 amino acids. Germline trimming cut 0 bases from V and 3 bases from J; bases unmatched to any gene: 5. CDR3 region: CASSLSRAGDYEQYF. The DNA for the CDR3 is TGTGCCAGCAGTTTATCAAGGGCGGGGGACTACGAGCAGTACTTC.

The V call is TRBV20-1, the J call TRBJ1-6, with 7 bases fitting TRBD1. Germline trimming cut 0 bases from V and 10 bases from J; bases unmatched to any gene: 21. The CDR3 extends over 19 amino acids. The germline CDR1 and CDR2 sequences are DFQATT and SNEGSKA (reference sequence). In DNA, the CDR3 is TGCAGTGCTAGAGACATTGGACAGGTTCTGGTCCGGAGAGGCTCACCCCTCCACTTT. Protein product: CSARDIGQVLVRRGSPLHF.

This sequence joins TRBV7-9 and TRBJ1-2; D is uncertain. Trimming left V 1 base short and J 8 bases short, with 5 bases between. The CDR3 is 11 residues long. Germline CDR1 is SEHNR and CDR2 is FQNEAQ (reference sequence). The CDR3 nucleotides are TGTGCCAGCAGCTTAGATCCAGGCTACACCTTC. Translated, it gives CASSLDPGYTF.

The CDR3 coding sequence is TGTGCCAGCAGCCCAGGGGGGATTAACTATGGCTACACCTTC. It encodes CASSPGGINYGYTF. The chain is built from TRBV7-9 and TRBJ1-2; 7 positions agree with TRBD1. Germline values: CDR1 SEHNR, CDR2 FQNEAQ (reference sequence). The CDR3 runs to 14 residues. Trimming removed 5 bases from V and 1 base from J; junction bases left unmatched: 4.

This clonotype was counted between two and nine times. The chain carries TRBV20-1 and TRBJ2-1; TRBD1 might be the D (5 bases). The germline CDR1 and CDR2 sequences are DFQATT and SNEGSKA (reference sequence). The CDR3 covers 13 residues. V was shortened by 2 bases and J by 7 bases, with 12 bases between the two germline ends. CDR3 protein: CSARIRRGNEQFF. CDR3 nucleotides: TGCAGTGCTAGAATACGTAGGGGAAATGAGCAGTTCTTC.

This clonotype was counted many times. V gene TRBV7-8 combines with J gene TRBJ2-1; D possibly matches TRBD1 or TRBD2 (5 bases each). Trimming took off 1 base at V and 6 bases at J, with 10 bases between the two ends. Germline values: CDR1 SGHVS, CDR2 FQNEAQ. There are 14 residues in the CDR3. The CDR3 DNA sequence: TGTGCCAGCAGCTTAGGGGGACCCCTCAATGAGCAGTTCTTC. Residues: CASSLGGPLNEQFF.

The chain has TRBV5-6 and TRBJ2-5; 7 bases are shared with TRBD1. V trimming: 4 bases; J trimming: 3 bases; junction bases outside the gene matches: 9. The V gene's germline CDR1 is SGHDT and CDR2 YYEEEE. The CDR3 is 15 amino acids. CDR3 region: CASSPGDSPKETQYF. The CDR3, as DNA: TGTGCCAGCAGCCCCGGGGACAGTCCAAAAGAGACCCAGTACTTC.

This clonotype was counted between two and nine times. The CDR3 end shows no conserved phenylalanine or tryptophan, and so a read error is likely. The chain's CDR3 is CASSLGPGVTYTQYS. The CDR3 bases are TGTGCCAGCAGTTTAGGGCCAGGAGTCACATATACGCAGTATTCT. This chain uses TRBV12-3 or TRBV12-4 with TRBJ2-3; D is unclear. This CDR3 region has 15 residues.

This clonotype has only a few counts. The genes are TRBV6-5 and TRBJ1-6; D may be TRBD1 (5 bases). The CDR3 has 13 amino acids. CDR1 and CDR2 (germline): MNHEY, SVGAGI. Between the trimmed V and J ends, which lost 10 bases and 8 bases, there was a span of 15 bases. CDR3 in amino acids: CATSVGAYSPLHF. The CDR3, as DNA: TGTGCCACCTCAGTAGGGGCATATTCACCCCTCCACTTT.